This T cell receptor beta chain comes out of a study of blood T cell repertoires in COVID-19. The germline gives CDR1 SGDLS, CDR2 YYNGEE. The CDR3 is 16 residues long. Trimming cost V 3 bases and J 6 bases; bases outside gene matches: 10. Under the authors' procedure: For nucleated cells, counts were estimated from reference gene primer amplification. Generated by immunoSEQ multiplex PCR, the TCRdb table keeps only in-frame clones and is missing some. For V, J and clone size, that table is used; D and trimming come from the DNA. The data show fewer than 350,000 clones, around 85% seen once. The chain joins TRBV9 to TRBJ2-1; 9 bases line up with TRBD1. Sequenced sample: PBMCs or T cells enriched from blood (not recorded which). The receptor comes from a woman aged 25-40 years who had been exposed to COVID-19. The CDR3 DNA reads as TGTGCCAGCAGCGCACTTACAGGGACAGGGATCAATGAGCAGTTCTTC. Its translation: CASSALTGTGINEQFF. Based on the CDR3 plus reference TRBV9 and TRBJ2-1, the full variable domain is DSGVTQTPKHLITATGQRVTLRCSPRSGDLSVYWYQQSLDQGLQFLIQYYNGEERAKGNILERFSAQQFPDLHSELNLSSLELGDSALYFCASSALTGTGINEQFFGPGTRLTVL.